The clone carrying this T cell receptor beta chain was counted ten times or more. Every sequencing run produced over 180 million TCR-beta sequences that came from 15-18 subjects. Each CDR3 protein is one row after TCRdb ran MiXCR on the 5' RACE reads. The sample has about 44,000 distinct CDR3 sequences, roughly 6% seen once. These data are taken from a study of neurological immune-mediated disorders. J lost 7 bases, V lost 2 bases, and 8 bases had no gene match. The CDR3 is 16 residues long. Germline V gene lookup returns CDR1 SGDLS and CDR2 YYNGEE. The chain recombines TRBV9 with TRBJ2-2; 10 positions match TRBD2. This sequence was found in a woman in her thirties or forties in good health. The sequencing input was CD4+ T cells from blood. The CDR3, as DNA: TGTGCCAGCAGCGTTGTAGCGGGAGGCATACGCGGGGAGCTGTTTTTT. This sequence encodes CASSVVAGGIRGELFF.